One sample yielded the 24 T cell receptor beta chains listed below, sequenced in a study of T cells in Graves' hyperthyroidism and ophthalmopathy. The CDR3 regions of TCR beta were amplified from RNA transcripts. HTBI primers were employed in a first-round RT-PCR of the TCR CDR3. TCRdb reprocessed the multiplex PCR reads with MiXCR, giving one entry per CDR3 protein. This table holds about 270,000 distinct CDR3 sequences, roughly 22% found once. The specimen sequenced was blood. The receptors derive from a man aged 25-45 years with Graves' ophthalmopathy.

This clonotype was recorded a few times. The chain combines TRBV7-9 with TRBJ1-1; D perhaps matches TRBD1 (5 bases). Trimming took off 3 bases at V and 0 bases at J, with 11 bases between the two ends. The length of the CDR3 is 15 residues. Germline V CDR1 and CDR2: SEHNR, FQNEAQ (reference sequence). The CDR3 region has the DNA TGTGCCAGCAGCTTTCCAGGGTACATGAACACTGAAGCTTTCTTT. Its translation is CASSFPGYMNTEAFF.

This chain uses TRBV6-1 with TRBJ2-7, with D unresolved. CDR1 and CDR2 from the germline V gene are MNHNS and SASEGT. With 5 bases removed from V and 2 bases from J, the gap between germline ends came to 13 bases. This CDR3 contains 14 residues. CDR3 sequence (DNA): TGTGCCAGCAGTTTAAAGGGCAGTACCTACGAGCAGTACTTC. Residues: CASSLKGSTYEQYF.

This chain joins TRBV2 and TRBJ2-7; 8 nucleotides agree with TRBD2. The junction had 6 bases not matched to a gene; V was cut back by 6 bases and J by 2 bases. The CDR3 is made up of 14 amino acids. Per the germline V gene, CDR1 is SNHLY and CDR2 is FYNNEI. CDR3 nucleotides: TGTGCCAGCAGGGTCACTAGCGGCACCTACGAGCAGTACTTC. It translates to CASRVTSGTYEQYF.

The chain couples TRBV20-1 to TRBJ2-1; TRBD2 matches at 9 bases. Germline CDR1 and CDR2: DFQATT and SNEGSKA (reference sequence). The CDR3 covers 16 residues. Losses at the gene ends were 0 bases for V and 7 bases for J; bases not matched to a gene: 10. The CDR3 coding sequence is TGCAGTGCTAGAGATATGCGGGAGGGCCTGTTTAATGAGCAGTTCTTC. Residues: CSARDMREGLFNEQFF.

The chain combines TRBV11-2 with TRBJ1-1, with D perhaps matching TRBD1 (5 bases). The CDR3 spans 15 residues. Germline V gene data show CDR1 as SGHAT and CDR2 as FQNNGV. Trimming pared 5 bases from V and 0 bases from J, leaving 13 bases between. In DNA, the CDR3 is TGTGCCAGCAGCCAAACAACAGGAGTGAACACTGAAGCTTTCTTT. It encodes CASSQTTGVNTEAFF.

The chain combines TRBV20-1 with TRBJ1-1; maybe TRBD1 (6 bases). CDR3 length: 15 residues. Trimming left V 3 bases short and J 6 bases short, with 20 bases between. Per the germline V gene, CDR1 is DFQATT and CDR2 is SNEGSKA (reference sequence). CDR3 coding DNA: TGCAGTGCTAGCCCCCAACCCCAGGGGATCTCTGAAGCTTTCTTT. Its translation is CSASPQPQGISEAFF.

V and J are TRBV5-1 and TRBJ2-7, with D perhaps assigned TRBD1 or TRBD2 (6 bases each). The CDR3 spans 15 residues. V was cut by 5 bases and J by 5 bases, with 20 bases left in between. CDR1 and CDR2 from the germline V gene are SGHRS and YFSETQ. Here the CDR3 reads CASSSRGTPNDEQYF. CDR3 in DNA: TGCGCCAGCAGTAGCCGCGGGACACCAAACGACGAGCAGTACTTC.

The sample holds a few counts of this clonotype. The chain joins TRBV19 to TRBJ1-5; D unclear. Germline CDR1 is LNHDA and CDR2 is SQIVND (reference sequence). The CDR3 is made up of 15 amino acids. V dropped 8 bases and J dropped 0 bases, with 14 bases sitting between them. The CDR3 protein is CASLAVGTSNQPQHF. CDR3 nucleotide sequence: TGTGCCAGTCTTGCCGTTGGCACTAGCAATCAGCCCCAGCATTTT.

This chain joins TRBV6-2 or TRBV6-3 and TRBJ1-3; TRBD1 aligns across 8 bases. The CDR3 extends over 14 amino acids. V lost 2 bases to trimming and J lost 11 bases; unmatched junction nucleotides: 8. Germline CDR1 reads MNHEY; CDR2 reads SVGEGT. CDR3 amino acids: CASSYGDRPVAIYF. The CDR3, as DNA: TGTGCCAGCAGTTACGGGGACAGGCCCGTGGCCATATATTTT.

This clonotype has a count of ten or more. The chain links TRBV3-1 to TRBJ2-7, with TRBD1 identical over 8 bases. CDR1 is LGHDT and CDR2 is YNNKEL in the germline V gene (reference sequence). J lost 3 bases, V lost 5 bases, and 3 bases had no gene match. The CDR3 is made up of 13 amino acids. The DNA of the CDR3 is TGTGCCAGCAGCTTCGGACAGGGCTACGAGCAGTACTTC. It encodes CASSFGQGYEQYF.

Here the CDR3 reads CASTIANTEAFF. CDR3 in DNA: TGTGCCAGCACCATAGCAAACACTGAAGCTTTCTTT. V gene TRBV12-3 or TRBV12-4 combines with J gene TRBJ1-1; D unclear. The CDR3 runs to 12 residues. With 7 bases removed from V and 2 bases from J, the gap between germline ends came to 8 bases.

The V gene is TRBV7-9, the J gene TRBJ2-1; 7 nucleotides align to TRBD2. The trim removed 5 bases at V and 0 bases at J, leaving 7 bases unmatched. This CDR3 is built from 16 residues. Germline V gene lookup returns CDR1 SEHNR and CDR2 FQNEAQ (reference sequence). The CDR3 is CASSRTSFSSYNEQFF. Here the CDR3 DNA reads TGTGCCAGCAGCCGGACTAGTTTCTCCTCCTACAATGAGCAGTTCTTC.

This clonotype was detected ten times or more. The chain employs TRBV28 and TRBJ2-1, with D perhaps assigned TRBD1 or TRBD2 (5 bases each). V dropped 4 bases and J dropped 12 bases, with 10 bases sitting between them. Germline lookup yields CDR1 MDHEN and CDR2 SYDVKM. The CDR3 covers 11 residues. CDR3: CASSWDVGQFF. The CDR3 nucleotides read TGTGCCAGCAGTTGGGACGTGGGGCAGTTCTTC.

This clonotype was recorded at least ten times. This chain uses TRBV11-2 with TRBJ2-3; TRBD1 agrees at 10 bases. The CDR3 length is 18 residues. Germline V CDR1 and CDR2: SGHAT, FQNNGV. Trimming at V came to 0 bases and at J to 4 bases, leaving 10 bases not matched to a gene. The CDR3 reads CASSLDPPGQGWSDTQYF. DNA for the CDR3: TGTGCCAGCAGCTTAGATCCGCCGGGACAGGGGTGGTCAGATACGCAGTATTTT.

The table lists this clonotype with a few counts. The V and J genes are TRBV27 and TRBJ1-1, with D uncertain. Germline CDR1 and CDR2: MNHEY and SMNVEV (reference sequence). V was cut by 1 base and J by 1 base, with 10 bases left in between. The CDR3 sequence is 15 residues long. The CDR3 region has the DNA TGTGCCAGCAGTTTATTCTTAGCCGGGAACACTGAAGCTTTCTTT. Translation: CASSLFLAGNTEAFF.

This rearrangement joins TRBV19 to TRBJ1-2; 9 bases match TRBD1. Germline V lookup: CDR1 LNHDA, CDR2 SQIVND (reference sequence). The CDR3 runs to 13 residues. V lost 7 bases to trimming and J lost 4 bases; unmatched junction nucleotides: 4. DNA of the CDR3: TGTGCCAGTAATGACAGGGGGGCCTATGGCTACACCTTC. It encodes CASNDRGAYGYTF. Combining the CDR3 with reference TRBV19 and TRBJ1-2 gives the whole variable domain DGGITQSPKYLFRKEGQNVTLSCEQNLNHDAMYWYRQDPGQGLRLIYYSQIVNDFQKGDIAEGYSVSREKKESFPLTVTSAQKNPTAFYLCASNDRGAYGYTFGSGTRLTVV.

The chain carries TRBV6-2 or TRBV6-3 and TRBJ2-7, with D possibly called TRBD1 or TRBD2 (6 bases each). The CDR3 runs 15 residues. Per the germline V gene, CDR1 is MNHEY and CDR2 is SVGEGT. Trimming removed 5 bases at V and 4 bases at J, with 18 bases between. CDR3 nucleotides: TGTGCCAGCAGTGGTACCGGGACGGGGGCTTACGAGCAGTACTTC. The encoded protein is CASSGTGTGAYEQYF.

This clonotype turned up a few times. V is TRBV2 and J is TRBJ2-7; D possibly corresponds to TRBD2 (6 bases). This CDR3 has 15 residues. V lost 2 bases and J lost 4, with 15 bases in between. Germline CDR1 and CDR2: SNHLY and FYNNEI. The CDR3 here is CASSENGTPAYEQYF. CDR3 nucleotide sequence: TGTGCCAGCAGTGAAAACGGGACTCCCGCGTACGAGCAGTACTTC.

The J gene is TRBJ2-3, the V gene TRBV7-2; no clear D. CDR3 length: 12 residues. Germline values: CDR1 SGHTA, CDR2 FQGNSA. Deletions cut 2 bases from V and 5 bases from J, with 5 bases between. CDR3 in DNA: TGTGCCAGCAGCTTAAGCCGAGATACGCAGTATTTT. Translation gives CASSLSRDTQYF.

The chain employs TRBV7-3 and TRBJ2-7; tentatively, D is TRBD1 or TRBD2 (6 bases each). The length of the CDR3 is 16 residues. CDR1 SGHTA and CDR2 FQGTGA come from the germline V gene. The ends were cut back, 6 bases at V and 2 bases at J, with 20 bases in the middle. CDR3 in DNA: TGTGCCAGCAGTCTTACGGGGGACACCGCTACCTACGAGCAGTACTTC. Translated, it gives CASSLTGDTATYEQYF. Using reference TRBV7-3 and TRBJ2-7 for the parts outside the CDR3, the full variable domain is GAGVSQTPSNKVTEKGKYVELRCDPISGHTALYWYRQSLGQGPEFLIYFQGTGAADDSGLPNDRFFAVRPEGSVSTLKIQRTERGDSAVYLCASSLTGDTATYEQYFGPGTRLTVT.

This clonotype has only a few counts. This chain joins TRBV20-1 and TRBJ1-2; D remains ambiguous. The CDR3 is made up of 11 amino acids. V was pared by 1 base and J by 9 bases, with 9 bases between. Germline CDR1 is DFQATT and CDR2 is SNEGSKA (reference sequence). The CDR3 region has the DNA TGCAGTGCTAGAGCTAACCGTAGCTACACCTTC. Its translation is CSARANRSYTF.

For the CDR3, the DNA is TGTGCCACCAGCAGAGAAGGTTTAAGTGGGAGTGAATATACGCAGTATTTT. Translated, it gives CATSREGLSGSEYTQYF. V gene TRBV15 combines with J gene TRBJ2-3, with D possibly being TRBD2 (5 bases). This CDR3 has 17 residues. V lost 0 bases, J lost 7 bases, and 20 bases lay in between. In germline, CDR1 is LNHNV, CDR2 YYDKDF (reference sequence). The complete variable domain, with remaining parts taken from reference TRBV15 and TRBJ2-3, reads DAMVIQNPRYQVTQFGKPVTLSCSQTLNHNVMYWYQQKSSQAPKLLFHYYDKDFNNEADTPDNFQSRRPNTSFCFLDIRSPGLGDTAMYLCATSREGLSGSEYTQYFGPGTRLTVL.

The genes are TRBV27 and TRBJ1-4; possible D gene TRBD1, 5 bases. V was clipped by 2 bases and J by 2 bases, with 9 bases between them. The length of the CDR3 is 15 residues. Germline assignment: CDR1 MNHEY and CDR2 SMNVEV (reference sequence). The CDR3 DNA is TGTGCCAGCAGTTTAATTGGGGGTACTAATGAAAAACTGTTTTTT. Its translation: CASSLIGGTNEKLFF. Variable domain in full (rest from reference TRBV27 and TRBJ1-4): EAQVTQNPRYLITVTGKKLTVTCSQNMNHEYMSWYRQDPGLGLRQIYYSMNVEVTDKGDVPEGYKVSRKEKRNFPLILESPSPNQTSLYFCASSLIGGTNEKLFFGSGTQLSVL.

This clonotype was seen at least ten times. The chain links TRBV20-1 to TRBJ2-1, with 7 bases fitting TRBD2. CDR1 and CDR2 from the germline V gene are DFQATT and SNEGSKA (reference sequence). The CDR3 spans 19 residues. J was trimmed by 0 bases and V by 6 bases; bases with no gene match: 20. CDR3 DNA: TGCAGTGCCGGCGGAGGGAAAAGCGGGATATCAGGCTCCTACAATGAGCAGTTCTTC. Translated: CSAGGGKSGISGSYNEQFF.